This T cell receptor (beta chain) is drawn from a study of cytomegalovirus exposure and HLA in healthy donors (TCRdb year 2017). With regard to the full study: An earlier analysis of 587 of the donors reported more than 250 Gb of sequence data and 117 million unique TCR beta sequences from around 200 million T cells. The genetic ancestry cluster associated with self-reported Caucasian donors included about 81% of the roughly 360 genotyped donors. The study was designed to test whether signatures of past pathogen exposure could be identified by cataloging public T cell receptors. Donor age, sex, ethnicity and CMV serostatus were compiled together with the repertoire data. On average, approximately 250,000 unique TCR beta nucleotide sequences were sequenced per donor among a few hundred genotyped donors of the cohort, with 15% to 20% of those sequences being non-productive. Using immunosequencing, the study profiled T cell repertoires from 640 or so subjects and related those repertoires to cytomegalovirus serostatus. An early release covering approximately 600 HLA-typed donors comprised approximately 300 gigabases of sequencing data and roughly 85 million unique TCR sequences. HLA typing covered class I and class II loci at four-digit resolution. High-throughput TCR immunosequencing, statistical association of individual TCRs with disease status, and machine learning were combined to predict cytomegalovirus infection status. All discovery cohort repertoires had been generated using a single sequencing platform. To study patterns of TCR occurrence, a later analysis re-analyzed previously published TCR beta repertoires from hundreds of donors and added high-resolution HLA genotyping. In a later genetic analysis, genome-wide SNP genotypes for about 55% of the roughly 670 donors were used, and that subset was treated as a discovery cohort. A handful of DR-DQ haplotypes were handled as single units for association and clustering because linkage in the cohort was strong. Rather than drawing on any new phenotypic data, the later analysis identified candidate immune exposures from TCR beta sequences and the way those sequences occurred across donors. An earlier analysis of nearly 600 of the donors applied high-throughput TCR beta sequencing to assess whether each TCR beta V gene segment acted as functional or pseudogenic. Along with the roughly 700-subject first cohort, a separate validation cohort of over a hundred different subjects was used. Typing coverage varied by locus: roughly 629-640 donors for A, B, C, DRB1 and DQB1; approximately 560 for DQA1; 600 to 610 for DPA1; 450 to 480 for DPB1.

Overall results and qualifications from the work: In the study, approximately 150 TCR beta chains were listed as associated with cytomegalovirus. Compared with the roughly 720-donor mean, donors in an Asian-associated ancestry cluster had fewer N-insertions in productive TCRs, according to a later genetic analysis. Because the 87-base-pair reads could not distinguish some IMGT-functional V segments, including TRBV6-2 and TRBV6-3, those segments were excluded. Cytomegalovirus status was reported to be diagnosed by the classifier with high specificity and sensitivity in both the original and validation cohorts. Several of the top co-occurrence clusters appeared to be linked to parvovirus B19, influenza, CMV and Epstein-Barr virus, according to a later analysis. Immune exposure information for the cohort was limited to CMV serostatus. A cluster of highly shared sequence variants was judged likely to be a technical artifact of the sequencing pipeline. An earlier analysis of around 540 of the donors showed that most TCR beta V segments appeared in productive rearrangements either about 90% or about 30% of the time, which broadly matched IMGT annotations. In a later genetic analysis, a missense DCLRE1C variant was associated with V-gene and J-gene trimming of TCR beta chains, and the association was replicated in an independent cohort. A further reported finding was that TCR beta sequences accurately predicted the HLA-A and HLA-B alleles for most subjects in the first cohort. According to the authors, the approach could potentially be generalized to other disease states and immunological phenotypes. Because HLA typing was missing for some donors at each locus, association tests included only the typed subset. Only TCR beta chains were sequenced in this cohort, and the absence of alpha or paired-chain data limited detectable features. In a later analysis, TCR association rates were found to vary across HLA loci, with the most associated TCRs seen for DRB1 alleles and the fewest for HLA-C alleles. Roughly uniform sequencing depth across donors was assumed in presence/absence analyses, although this assumption may not hold. When HLA alleles, especially DR and DQ, strongly co-occurred, attributing TCR associations to individual alleles was difficult. In a later analysis, some 17,000 TCR beta sequences were associated with specific HLA alleles at a false discovery rate of 0.05. While some public TCRs were present in many individuals, most TCR sequences turned up only very rarely across donors. Linkage disequilibrium might explain the correlated functional status among segregating V segments, but an unknown experimental factor could not be ruled out. The earlier analysis of about 600 of the donors excluded seventeen rarely observed V segments, including chromosome 9 orphons, because counts were too low. Most CMV-associated TCR beta chains appeared to be HLA-restricted in a later analysis, and the HLA associations seemed to be driven largely by CMV exposure. In a later analysis, HLA-associated TCR beta chains were found to be more clonally expanded and to have lower generation probabilities than equally common non-associated chains. In vitro tests confirmed that a few of the cytomegalovirus-associated TCR beta chains recognize cytomegalovirus antigens.

The CDR3 sequence holds 15 residues, the cysteine and phenylalanine included. Only the CDR3 part of the read is kept: 45 bases, read in frame from the first base. The junction shows trimming of 6 bases on V and 3 bases on J, plus 13 bases between the germline ends. Sequences SGDLS (CDR1) and YYNGEE (CDR2) are obtained from the germline V gene. The cohort consisted of some 670 healthy bone marrow donors. All cohort members were sampled while nominally healthy, although unrecorded immune exposures were likely present. CMV serostatus was recorded as positive for some 300 and negative for about half of the 666 cohort members, whereas no CMV serostatus was recorded for the donor in question. A peripheral blood sample was provided by each donor, and peripheral blood mononuclear cells were used for TCR beta sequencing. The Qiagen DNeasy Blood Extraction Kit was used to extract genomic DNA from the blood cell samples.

Notes on this clone: No antigen is known for it. No much larger clonotype is one base removed from it; base qualities were not supplied.

Library construction relied on the immunoSEQ multiplex PCR assay. A mixture of 60 forward primers for TCR Vbeta segments and 13 reverse primers for TCR Jbeta segments was used in the multiplex PCR. A multiplex PCR assay on genomic DNA amplified the CDR3 region of rearranged TCR beta genes. On the Illumina HiSeq System, the amplified TCR beta libraries were sequenced as 87-base-pair reads. In the authors' own workflow: A later analysis tallied roughly 76 million unique TCR beta chains across the 660 or so repertoires, and some 10 million of those chains were shared by two or more donors. To remove PCR and sequencing errors, raw reads were error-corrected and collapsed into unique sequences using a nearest-neighbor algorithm that merged closely related sequences. CDR3 sequences were aligned to IMGT reference sequences to assign V, D and J gene segments. For a sequence to be retained, a match of at least six nucleotides was required to both a V gene segment and a J gene segment. A rearrangement counted as productive if the CDR3 had no stop codons and remained in frame with V and J, and every other rearrangement counted as non-productive. Following IMGT convention, CDR3 was defined as the stretch from the second conserved V-encoded cysteine to the conserved J-encoded phenylalanine. In an earlier analysis of around 640 of the donors, sequences lacking an unambiguous match to a single V gene segment were excluded. An earlier analysis of a few hundred of the donors classified V segments as functional when productive rearrangements were above 56.7% and as segregating when the standard deviation between donors was above 5%. A statistical classification framework was developed to diagnose cytomegalovirus status using the catalog of TCR beta chain sequences. In a later analysis, TCR nucleotide sequences were compared against IMGT/GENE-DB human TR gene sequences so that V and J genes could be assigned. The TCRdist pipeline was used in a later analysis to assign CDR3 sequences and most-parsimonious VDJ recombination scenarios. In a later analysis, each TCR beta chain was defined by its CDR3 amino acid sequence together with its V-gene family, and reads without a unique V-gene family were excluded. A later analysis removed several hundred highly shared, low-generation-probability nucleotide sequences to deal with suspected cross-contamination and a sequencing artifact. A later analysis calculated a clonal expansion index for each public chain from normalized within-repertoire ranks of inferred template counts. A later analysis computed generation probabilities with a VDJ recombination model fitted to out-of-frame rearrangements, and checked the results against IGoR. Hypergeometric tests were used in a later analysis to score TCR-TCR, TCR-HLA and TCR-CMV co-occurrence, with a repertoire-size bias correction applied to the TCR pairs. In a later analysis, false discovery rates were estimated by permuting HLA or CMV assignments 20 times. In a later analysis, co-occurring TCRs were grouped using DBSCAN, with TCRdist sequence similarity added in when clustering inside HLA-allele-positive subsets. Co-occurrence clustering excluded repertoires with fewer than 30,000 or more than 120,000 public chains, plus five with anomalous nucleotide sharing. TCRdb's version of the immuneACCESS table is confined to in-frame rearrangements and falls short of the full clone set. An unresolved V gene accounts for under half of the shortfall where checked; the remainder is of unknown origin. V, J and clone size derive from that table, while D and trimming were established from the DNA sequence. The sample data list roughly 140,000 clones, and 70% to 75% of these were observed just once. In total, the top ten clones hold around 15% of the sample.

This receptor was identified in a human donor in good health. What was sequenced was PBMCs. The chain couples TRBV9 to TRBJ2-6; TRBD2 is a weak D gene call, 5 bases matching. The nucleotide sequence is given as TGTGCCAGCACCGACCGGAGGCTTGGGGCCAACGTCCTGACTTTC. Translated, it reads CASTDRRLGANVLTF. Reference TRBV9 and TRBJ2-6 genes cover what lies past the CDR3, so the full variable domain is DSGVTQTPKHLITATGQRVTLRCSPRSGDLSVYWYQQSLDQGLQFLIQYYNGEERAKGNILERFSAQQFPDLHSELNLSSLELGDSALYFCASTDRRLGANVLTFGAGSRLTVL.